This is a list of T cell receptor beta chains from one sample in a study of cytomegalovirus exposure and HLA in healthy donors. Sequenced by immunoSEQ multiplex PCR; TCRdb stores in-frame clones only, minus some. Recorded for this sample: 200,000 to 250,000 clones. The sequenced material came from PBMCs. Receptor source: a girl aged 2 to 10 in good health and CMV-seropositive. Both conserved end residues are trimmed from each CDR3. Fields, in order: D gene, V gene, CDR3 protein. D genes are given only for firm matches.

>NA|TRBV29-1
SVPGSSARVGEQF
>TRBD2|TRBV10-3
AISESTSGGYEQY
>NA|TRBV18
ASSPQVRNSYT
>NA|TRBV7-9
ASSPPRDEQF
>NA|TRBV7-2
ASSFRGASESPLH
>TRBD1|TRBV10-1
ASKSVGQPSWGSGANVLT
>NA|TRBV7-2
ASSLDFGTGEQF
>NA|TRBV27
ASLAEGRAYTGELF
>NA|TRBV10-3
AISEPNRRHAYEQY
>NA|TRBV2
AMQRASRSTDTQY
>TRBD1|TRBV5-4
ASSLGTGDSPLH
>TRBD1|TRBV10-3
AISESAGQDGYT
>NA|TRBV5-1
ASSSRDNPKTGELF
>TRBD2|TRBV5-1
ASSLEWAGAGELF
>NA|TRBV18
ASSPTSTDTQY
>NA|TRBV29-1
SAPGQGLNTEAF
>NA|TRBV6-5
ASSTGTGYSTEAF
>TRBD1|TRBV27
ASSLSTGGYGYT
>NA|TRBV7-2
ASSFGATLHTDTQY
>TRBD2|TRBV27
ASSGLAGVVGTDTQY
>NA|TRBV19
ASRPATTGTGELF
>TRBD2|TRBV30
AWSGRLAGGLEQY
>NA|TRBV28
ASSPGGAPNYGYT
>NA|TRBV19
ASSAGYQNEKLF
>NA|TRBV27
ASSFGLADEQF
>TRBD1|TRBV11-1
ASSSPQTGVTGELF
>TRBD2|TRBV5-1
ASSQIQRLAGPYEQY
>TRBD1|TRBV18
ASSPWTGENYGYT
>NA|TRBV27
ASSSRGSGGGYT
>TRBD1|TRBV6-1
ASQTGLNTGELF
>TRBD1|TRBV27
ASSWLTPGQANQPQH
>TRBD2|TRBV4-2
ASSSGTSGYSYEQY
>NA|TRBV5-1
ASSQKAGDHYGYT
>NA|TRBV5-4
ASSSGTGREQY
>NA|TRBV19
ASGLAIGNEQF